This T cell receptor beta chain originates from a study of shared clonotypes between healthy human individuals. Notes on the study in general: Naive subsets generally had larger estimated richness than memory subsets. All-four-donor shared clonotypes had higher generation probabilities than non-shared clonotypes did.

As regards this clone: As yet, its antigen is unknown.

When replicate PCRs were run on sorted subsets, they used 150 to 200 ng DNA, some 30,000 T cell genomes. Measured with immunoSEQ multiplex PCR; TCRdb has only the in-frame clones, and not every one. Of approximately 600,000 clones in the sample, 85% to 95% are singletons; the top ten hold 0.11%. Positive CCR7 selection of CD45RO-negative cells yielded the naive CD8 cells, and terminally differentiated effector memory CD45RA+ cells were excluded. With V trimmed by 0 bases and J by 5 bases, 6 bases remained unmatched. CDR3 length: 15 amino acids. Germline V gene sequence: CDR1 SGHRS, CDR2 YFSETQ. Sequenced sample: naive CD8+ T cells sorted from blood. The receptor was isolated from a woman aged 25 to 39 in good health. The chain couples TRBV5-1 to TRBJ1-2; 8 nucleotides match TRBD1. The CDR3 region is CASSLEPGTGYGYTF. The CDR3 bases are TGCGCCAGCAGCTTGGAGCCCGGGACAGGATATGGCTACACCTTC.